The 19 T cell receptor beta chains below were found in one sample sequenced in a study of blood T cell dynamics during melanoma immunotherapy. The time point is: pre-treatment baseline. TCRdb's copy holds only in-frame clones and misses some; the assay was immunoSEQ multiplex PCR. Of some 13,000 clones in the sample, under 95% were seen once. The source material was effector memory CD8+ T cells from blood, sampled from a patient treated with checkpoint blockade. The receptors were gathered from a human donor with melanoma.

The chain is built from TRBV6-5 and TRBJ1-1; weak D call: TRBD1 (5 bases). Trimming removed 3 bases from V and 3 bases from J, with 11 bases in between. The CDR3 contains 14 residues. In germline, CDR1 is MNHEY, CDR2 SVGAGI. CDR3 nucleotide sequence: TGTGCCAGCAGTTATTGGGGGGAGCACACTGAAGCTTTCTTT. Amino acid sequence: CASSYWGEHTEAFF.

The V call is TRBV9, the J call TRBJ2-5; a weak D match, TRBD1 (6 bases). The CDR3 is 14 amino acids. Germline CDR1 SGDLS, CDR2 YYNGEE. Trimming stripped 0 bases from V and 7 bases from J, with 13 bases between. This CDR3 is CASSVEAGVGTQYF. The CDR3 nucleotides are TGTGCCAGCAGCGTAGAGGCAGGGGTGGGGACCCAGTACTTC.

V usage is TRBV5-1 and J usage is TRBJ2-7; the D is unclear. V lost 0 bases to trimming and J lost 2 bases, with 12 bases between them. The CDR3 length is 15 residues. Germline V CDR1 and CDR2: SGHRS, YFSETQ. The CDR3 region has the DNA TGCGCCAGCAGCTTGGAACCCCCAGGTACCTACGAGCAGTACTTC. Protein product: CASSLEPPGTYEQYF.

CDR3 loop: CASSSAGTAYNEQFF. The CDR3 nucleotides read TGTGCCAGCAGCAGTGCCGGGACAGCATACAATGAGCAGTTCTTC. The chain carries TRBV28 and TRBJ2-1, with 7 bases that match TRBD1. The CDR3 has 15 residues. V shed 6 bases and J 4 bases; nucleotides not matched to a gene: 9. Germline V CDR1 and CDR2: MDHEN, SYDVKM. Based on the CDR3 plus reference TRBV28 and TRBJ2-1, the full variable domain is DVKVTQSSRYLVKRTGEKVFLECVQDMDHENMFWYRQDPGLGLRLIYFSYDVKMKEKGDIPEGYSVSREKKERFSLILESASTNQTSMYLCASSSAGTAYNEQFFGPGTRLTVL.

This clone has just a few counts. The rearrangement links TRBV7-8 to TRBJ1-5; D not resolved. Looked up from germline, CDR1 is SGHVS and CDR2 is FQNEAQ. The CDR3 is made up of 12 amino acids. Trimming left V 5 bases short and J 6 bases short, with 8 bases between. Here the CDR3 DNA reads TGTGCCAGCAGCCCTCCGGGTCAGCCCCAGCATTTT. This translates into CASSPPGQPQHF. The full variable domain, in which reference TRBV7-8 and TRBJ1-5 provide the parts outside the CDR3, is GAGVSQSPRYKVAKRGQDVALRCDPISGHVSLFWYQQALGQGPEFLTYFQNEAQLDKSGLPSDRFFAERPEGSVSTLKIQRTQQEDSAVYLCASSPPGQPQHFGDGTRLSIL.

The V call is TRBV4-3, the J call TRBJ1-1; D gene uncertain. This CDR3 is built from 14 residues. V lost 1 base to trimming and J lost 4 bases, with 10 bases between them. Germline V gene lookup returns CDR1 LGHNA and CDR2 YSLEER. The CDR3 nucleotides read TGCGCCAGCAGCCAAGGGTCACAGCTCACTGAAGCTTTCTTT. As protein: CASSQGSQLTEAFF.

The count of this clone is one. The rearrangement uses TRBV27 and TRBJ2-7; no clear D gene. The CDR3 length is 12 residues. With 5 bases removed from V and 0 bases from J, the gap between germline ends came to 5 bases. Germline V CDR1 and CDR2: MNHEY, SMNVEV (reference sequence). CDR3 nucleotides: TGTGCCAGCAGTCCCTCCTCCTACGAGCAGTACTTC. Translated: CASSPSSYEQYF.

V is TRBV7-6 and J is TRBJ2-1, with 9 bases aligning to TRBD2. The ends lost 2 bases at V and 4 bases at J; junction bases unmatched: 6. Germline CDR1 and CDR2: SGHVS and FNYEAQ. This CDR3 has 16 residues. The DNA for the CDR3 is TGTGCCAGCAGCTTAAAGGCTAGCGGGACATACAATGAGCAGTTCTTC. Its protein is CASSLKASGTYNEQFF.

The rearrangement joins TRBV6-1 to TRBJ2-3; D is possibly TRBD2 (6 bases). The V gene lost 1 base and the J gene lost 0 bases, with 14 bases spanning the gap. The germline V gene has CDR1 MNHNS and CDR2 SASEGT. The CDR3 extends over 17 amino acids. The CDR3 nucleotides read TGTGCCAGCAGTGAAGATGAACTAGCAGTCAGCACAGATACGCAGTATTTT. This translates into CASSEDELAVSTDTQYF.

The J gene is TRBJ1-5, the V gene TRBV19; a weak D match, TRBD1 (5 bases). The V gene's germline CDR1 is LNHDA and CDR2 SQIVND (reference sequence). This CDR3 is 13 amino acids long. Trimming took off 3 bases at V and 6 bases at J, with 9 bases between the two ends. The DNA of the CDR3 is TGTGCCAGTAGTATGGGGGGAGGTCAGCCCCAGCATTTT. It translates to CASSMGGGQPQHF.

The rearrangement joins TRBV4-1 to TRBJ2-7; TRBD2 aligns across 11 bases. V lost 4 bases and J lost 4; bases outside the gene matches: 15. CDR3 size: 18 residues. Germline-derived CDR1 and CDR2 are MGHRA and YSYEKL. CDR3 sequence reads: CASSPRGITSGSGYEQYF. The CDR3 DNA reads TGCGCCAGCAGCCCCCGTGGGATAACTAGCGGGAGCGGGTACGAGCAGTACTTC.

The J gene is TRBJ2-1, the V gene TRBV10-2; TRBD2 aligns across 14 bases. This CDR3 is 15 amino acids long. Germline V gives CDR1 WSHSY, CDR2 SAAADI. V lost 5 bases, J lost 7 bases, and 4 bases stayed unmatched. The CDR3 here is CASSMGLAGENEQFF. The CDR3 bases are TGCGCCAGCAGTATGGGACTAGCGGGAGAGAATGAGCAGTTCTTC.

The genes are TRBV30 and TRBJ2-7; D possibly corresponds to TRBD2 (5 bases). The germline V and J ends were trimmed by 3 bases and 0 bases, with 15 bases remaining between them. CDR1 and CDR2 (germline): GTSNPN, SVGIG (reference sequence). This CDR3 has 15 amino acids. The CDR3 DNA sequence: TGTGCCTGGAGCCCGGGCGGGCGCCTCTCCTACGAGCAGTACTTC. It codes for CAWSPGGRLSYEQYF.

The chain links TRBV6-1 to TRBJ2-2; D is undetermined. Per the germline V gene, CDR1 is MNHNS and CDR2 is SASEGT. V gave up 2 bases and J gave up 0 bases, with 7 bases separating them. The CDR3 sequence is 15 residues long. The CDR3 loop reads CASSEQYSNTGELFF. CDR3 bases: TGTGCCAGCAGTGAACAGTATTCGAACACCGGGGAGCTGTTTTTT.

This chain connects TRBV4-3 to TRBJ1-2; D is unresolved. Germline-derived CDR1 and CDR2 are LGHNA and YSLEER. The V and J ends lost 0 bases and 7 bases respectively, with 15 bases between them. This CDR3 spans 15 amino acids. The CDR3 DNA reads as TGCGCCAGCAGCCAAGAGAGGCAGAGTTGGGTTGGCTACACCTTC. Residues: CASSQERQSWVGYTF.

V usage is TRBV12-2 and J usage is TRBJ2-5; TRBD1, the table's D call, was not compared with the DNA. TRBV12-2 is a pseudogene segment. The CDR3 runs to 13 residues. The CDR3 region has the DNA TGTGCAAGTCTCACACAGGGTAAAGAGACCCAGTACTTC. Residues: CASLTQGKETQYF.

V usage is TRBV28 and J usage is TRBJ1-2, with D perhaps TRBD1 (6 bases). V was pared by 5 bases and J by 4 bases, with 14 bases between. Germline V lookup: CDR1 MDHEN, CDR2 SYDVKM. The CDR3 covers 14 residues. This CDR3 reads CASSGRSGAYGYTF. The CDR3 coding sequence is TGTGCCAGCAGTGGAAGATCAGGGGCCTATGGCTACACCTTC.

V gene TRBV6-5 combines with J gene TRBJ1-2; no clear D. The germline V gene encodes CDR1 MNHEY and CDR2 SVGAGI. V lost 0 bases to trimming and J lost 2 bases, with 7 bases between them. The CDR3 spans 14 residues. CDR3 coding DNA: TGTGCCAGCAGTTACTCGCCGGGGAACTATGGCTACACCTTC. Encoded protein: CASSYSPGNYGYTF.

The CDR3 DNA sequence: TGTGCCAGCAGCTTAGGGAAAAACACCGGGGAGCTGTTTTTT. It is translated as CASSLGKNTGELFF. The rearrangement joins TRBV7-6 to TRBJ2-2; D ambiguous. The V end was cut by 1 base, the J end by 2 bases, with 5 bases between. The CDR3 is 14 residues long. The V gene's germline CDR1 is SGHVS and CDR2 FNYEAQ.